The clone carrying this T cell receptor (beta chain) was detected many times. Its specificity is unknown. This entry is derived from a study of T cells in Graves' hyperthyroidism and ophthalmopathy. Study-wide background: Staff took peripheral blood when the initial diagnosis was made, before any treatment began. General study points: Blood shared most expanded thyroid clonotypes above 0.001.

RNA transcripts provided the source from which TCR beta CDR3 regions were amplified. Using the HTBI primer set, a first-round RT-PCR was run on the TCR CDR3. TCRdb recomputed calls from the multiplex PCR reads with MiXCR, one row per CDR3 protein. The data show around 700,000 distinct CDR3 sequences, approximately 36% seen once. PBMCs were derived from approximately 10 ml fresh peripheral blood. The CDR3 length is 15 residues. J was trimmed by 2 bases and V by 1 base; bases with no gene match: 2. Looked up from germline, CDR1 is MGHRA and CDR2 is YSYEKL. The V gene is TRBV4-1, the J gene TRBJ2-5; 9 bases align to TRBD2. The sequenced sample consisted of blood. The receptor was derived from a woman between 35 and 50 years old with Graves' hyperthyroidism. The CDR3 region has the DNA TGCGCCAGCAGCCAAGGAGCGGGAGGTCAAGAGACCCAGTACTTC. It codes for CASSQGAGGQETQYF.